The source of this TCR beta chain is a study of shared T cell receptors in the human thymus. Measured with immunoSEQ multiplex PCR; TCRdb has only the in-frame clones, and not every one. The sample yields some 760,000 clones, 70% to 90% seen once. Trimming removed 0 bases at V and 2 bases at J, with 8 bases between. Germline V gene data show CDR1 as MNHNY and CDR2 as SVGAGI (reference sequence). The CDR3 spans 14 residues. These data were also filed under a second study, of human thymus T cells.

The sequenced sample consisted of thymocytes. The chain combines TRBV6-6 with TRBJ2-7, with D perhaps matching TRBD1 (5 bases). The source of this sequence is a girl in the first two years of life with a congenital heart defect. CDR3 in amino acids: CASSYSDTTYEQYF. CDR3 nucleotides: TGTGCCAGCAGTTACTCGGACACTACCTACGAGCAGTACTTC.